The clone carrying this T cell receptor beta chain was recorded a few times. Its antigen is as yet unknown. The data stem from a study of beta chain features in type 1 diabetes. Study outcomes and limitations: Type 1 diabetes patients had TCRB CDR3s that were shorter (moderately but significantly so) in all four CD4+ subsets. Individuals with type 1 diabetes displayed fewer insertions and more deletions at VDJ junctions.

Trimming took 2 bases from V and 2 from J; bases not matched to a gene: 3. Looked up from germline, CDR1 is MNHEY and CDR2 is SVGAGI. CDR3 size: 15 residues. cDNA synthesis used the whole RNA isolate, giving expressed TCRB sequences. Only in-frame clones appear in the TCRdb table, and some are missing; sequencing was by immunoSEQ multiplex PCR. In the table there are 300,000 or so clones, about a tenth of which are singletons. This receptor was obtained from a man in his thirties or forties with type 1 diabetes. Material: central memory CD4+ T cells from blood. The chain links TRBV6-5 to TRBJ1-2; 9 bases fit TRBD1. CDR3 nucleotides: TGTGCCAGCAGTTACGGGGACAGGGCGAACTATGGCTACACCTTC. It is translated as CASSYGDRANYGYTF.